This is a list of T cell receptor beta chains from one sample in a study of T cell repertoires in cytomegalovirus infection. MiXCR was run by TCRdb on the reads, yielding one entry per CDR3 protein. The sample yields roughly 920,000 distinct CDR3 sequences, 25% to 40% seen once. These TCRs' antigens remain unknown. The starting material was cultured CD8+ T cells from PBMCs, obtained from culture after CMV antigen stimulation. These receptors were collected from a human donor in good health (CMV status not recorded). Some clones in this sample may be carry-over from other donors' samples. Both conserved end residues are part of each CDR3. Fields, in order: J gene, D gene, clone size, V gene, CDR3 protein, CDR3 DNA. The D gene is left open where the match is weak. The listing skips clone size in some rows; elsewhere it reads once, few, many or a size class.

TRBJ2-2,TRBD1,few,TRBV27,CASSPLYGTGFTGELFF,TGTGCCAGCAGTCCCCTTTACGGGACAGGGTTCACCGGGGAGCTGTTTTTT
TRBJ2-5,TRBD1,few,TRBV7-9,CASSFFDRGEETQYF,TGTGCCAGCAGCTTTTTTGACAGGGGGGAGGAGACCCAGTACTTC
TRBJ1-2,NA,many,TRBV12-3/TRBV12-4,CASSPGTPIGYTF,TGTGCCAGCAGTCCTGGGACACCAATTGGCTACACCTTC
TRBJ2-5,TRBD2,few,TRBV18,CASSRTSGDLETQYF,TGTGCCAGCTCACGAACTAGCGGGGACTTAGAGACCCAGTACTTC
TRBJ1-2,TRBD1,NA,TRBV25-1,CASGGTGGAGYGYTF,TGTGCCAGCGGCGGGACAGGGGGCGCTGGCTATGGCTACACCTTC
TRBJ2-1,NA,few,TRBV18,CASVPEGDRPDNEQFF,TGTGCCAGCGTTCCAGAGGGGGACCGACCGGACAATGAGCAGTTCTTC
TRBJ1-1,NA,NA,TRBV4-1,CASSQGLGMEAFF,TGCGCCAGCAGCCAAGGGCTCGGGATGGAAGCTTTCTTT
TRBJ2-5,NA,NA,TRBV6-2/TRBV6-3,CASSYGDVRSETQYF,TGTGCCAGCAGTTACGGTGATGTCAGGTCGGAGACCCAGTACTTC
TRBJ1-5,NA,NA,TRBV7-9,CASSFSGAGSQPQHF,TGTGCCAGCAGCTTCTCAGGGGCGGGGAGTCAGCCCCAGCATTTT
TRBJ2-1,TRBD2,NA,TRBV6-2/TRBV6-3,CASSYSLAGGKNEQFF,TGTGCCAGCAGTTACTCGCTAGCGGGGGGTAAAAATGAGCAGTTCTTC
TRBJ2-7,NA,few,TRBV12-3/TRBV12-4,CASSFGGFGEQYF,TGTGCCAGCAGTTTCGGGGGTTTTGGGGAGCAGTACTTC
TRBJ2-2,TRBD1,many,TRBV7-8,CASSIRGPNTGELFF,TGTGCCAGCAGCATAAGGGGGCCCAACACCGGGGAGCTGTTTTTT
TRBJ1-1,TRBD1,NA,TRBV7-9,CASRKGGAGTEAFF,TGTGCCAGCAGGAAAGGGGGCGCGGGCACTGAAGCTTTCTTT
TRBJ2-1,TRBD1,few,TRBV7-8,CASSRGLTGTGSNEQFF,TGTGCCAGCAGCCGGGGGCTAACCGGGACAGGGAGTAATGAGCAGTTCTTC
TRBJ1-1,NA,few,TRBV12-3/TRBV12-4,CASSPSYGARAEAFF,TGTGCCAGCAGTCCCTCATACGGGGCGCGCGCTGAAGCTTTCTTT
TRBJ1-5,NA,few,TRBV12-3/TRBV12-4,CASRKLGVRHQPQHF,TGTGCCAGCAGGAAATTAGGGGTTCGGCATCAGCCCCAGCATTTT
TRBJ2-3,NA,few,TRBV27,CASQNGGFPSTDTQYF,TGTGCCAGCCAAAACGGGGGATTCCCTAGCACAGATACGCAGTATTTT
TRBJ2-5,NA,NA,TRBV2,CASRKGGQETQYF,TGTGCCAGCAGAAAGGGAGGACAAGAGACCCAGTACTTC
TRBJ2-5,TRBD2,once,TRBV4-2,CASSPDLAGDETQYF,TGTGCCAGCAGCCCGGATCTAGCGGGGGATGAGACCCAGTACTTC
TRBJ2-5,NA,NA,TRBV7-6,CVSSLVWGASSETQYF,TGTGTCAGCAGCTTAGTATGGGGCGCATCTTCAGAGACCCAGTACTTC
TRBJ1-5,NA,NA,TRBV6-1,CASSLAGPGGWPQHF,TGTGCCAGCAGTTTAGCAGGGCCGGGGGGTTGGCCCCAGCATTTT
TRBJ2-3,NA,many,TRBV12-3/TRBV12-4,CASSLFGAGTDTQYF,TGTGCCAGCAGTTTATTCGGGGCGGGCACAGATACGCAGTATTTT
TRBJ2-1,NA,NA,TRBV11-2,CASSSLGTEQFF,TGTGCCAGCAGCTCCCTTGGCACTGAGCAGTTCTTC
TRBJ2-1,NA,NA,TRBV6-4,CASSDSAITDEQFF,TGTGCCAGCAGTGATTCCGCGATAACCGATGAGCAGTTCTTC
TRBJ2-7,NA,few,TRBV7-9,CASSRQLGYSYEQYF,TGTGCCAGCAGCCGTCAATTGGGGTACTCCTACGAGCAGTACTTC
TRBJ2-3,TRBD1,NA,TRBV27,CASSKGQGPRRTQYF,TGTGCCAGCAGTAAGGGACAGGGCCCGCGGAGGACGCAGTATTTT
TRBJ2-7,TRBD1,NA,TRBV6-1,CASSSGGSAYEQYF,TGTGCCAGCAGTTCAGGGGGCTCTGCCTACGAGCAGTACTTC
TRBJ1-6,NA,NA,TRBV27,CASSNPLGGGWNSPLHF,TGTGCCAGCAGCAATCCCCTGGGGGGCGGTTGGAATTCACCCCTCCACTTT
TRBJ2-4,NA,NA,TRBV4-2,CASSHLSPSSLAKNIQYF,TGTGCCAGCAGCCACCTCTCCCCTAGTTCTCTAGCCAAAAACATTCAGTACTTC
TRBJ2-1,NA,many,TRBV7-9,CASSLWPNEQFF,TGTGCCAGCAGCTTATGGCCCAATGAGCAGTTCTTC
TRBJ2-2,NA,NA,TRBV19,CASTISNTGELFF,TGTGCCAGTACCATCTCGAACACCGGGGAGCTGTTTTTT
TRBJ2-1,NA,few,TRBV24-1,CATSDLYGNEQFF,TGTGCCACCAGTGATTTGTACGGCAACGAGCAGTTCTTC
TRBJ2-2,NA,many,TRBV24-1,CATSDKDTANTGELFF,TGTGCCACCAGTGATAAGGACACCGCGAACACCGGGGAGCTGTTTTTT
TRBJ2-1,TRBD2,few,TRBV12-3/TRBV12-4,CASSTLAGSYNEQFF,TGTGCCAGCAGTACCCTAGCGGGGTCATATAATGAGCAGTTCTTC
TRBJ1-1,NA,once,TRBV13,CASLNPSENTEAFF,TGTGCCAGCTTAAATCCCAGTGAGAACACTGAAGCTTTCTTT
TRBJ2-3,TRBD2,NA,TRBV24-1,CATSEAGGTTDTQYF,TGTGCCACCAGTGAGGCGGGAGGCACCACAGATACGCAGTATTTT
TRBJ2-3,NA,NA,TRBV11-2,CASSPRPGSTDTQYF,TGTGCCAGCAGCCCCCGCCCGGGGAGCACAGATACGCAGTATTTT
TRBJ1-2,NA,NA,TRBV25-1,CASKGSGYTF,TGTGCCAGCAAGGGTTCTGGCTACACCTTC
TRBJ2-7,NA,NA,TRBV5-5,CASSFRTRLPIYGQYF,TGTGCCAGCAGCTTCCGGACTCGGCTTCCTATCTACGGGCAGTACTTC
TRBJ1-5,NA,many,TRBV7-8,CASSFGSYSNQPQHF,TGTGCCAGCAGCTTCGGGAGCTATAGCAATCAGCCCCAGCATTTT
TRBJ2-3,NA,NA,TRBV11-3,CASSLFPAPSTDTQYF,TGTGCCAGCAGCTTGTTCCCTGCACCGAGCACAGATACGCAGTATTTT
TRBJ2-1,TRBD2,many,TRBV7-2,CASSPLRRLAGGRQFF,TGTGCCAGCAGCCCCCTCCGGAGACTAGCGGGGGGGAGGCAGTTCTTC
TRBJ1-2,NA,NA,TRBV20-1,CSARRGGYTF,TGCAGTGCCCGACGGGGTGGCTACACCTTC
TRBJ2-2,NA,many,TRBV7-6,CASSLGRGANTGELFF,TGTGCCAGCAGCTTAGGTAGAGGTGCGAACACCGGGGAGCTGTTTTTT
TRBJ1-2,NA,few,TRBV4-1,CASSQWIGSLGGYTF,TGCGCCAGCAGCCAATGGATCGGGTCCCTGGGGGGCTACACCTTC
TRBJ2-1,TRBD1,NA,TRBV9,CASSVLNRGHEQFF,TGTGCCAGCAGCGTTCTAAACAGGGGGCATGAGCAGTTCTTC
TRBJ1-5,NA,NA,TRBV12-3/TRBV12-4,CASSLGRQGGNQPQHF,TGTGCCAGCAGTTTGGGTCGGCAGGGCGGCAATCAGCCCCAGCATTTT
TRBJ2-7,TRBD2,NA,TRBV14,CASSHMGLAGDEQYF,TGTGCCAGCAGCCACATGGGGCTAGCGGGTGACGAGCAGTACTTC